The T cell receptor (beta chain) described here comes from a study of identical twins. Broader study findings: Cord blood beta clonotypes present at high abundance carried fewer insertions; no such pattern appeared in memory repertoires. The degree of excess twin sharing was weaker in beta out-of-frame sequences.

About this clonotype: Its target is not known.

CDR3 length equals 12 residues. TCRdb fed the 5' RACE reads into MiXCR, producing one record per CDR3 protein. The data hold 1,800,000 or so distinct CDR3 sequences, with under 35% observed a single time. This chain connects TRBV21-1 to TRBJ1-5. TRBV21-1 is deemed a pseudogene. Sequenced sample: cord blood. The origin of this receptor is a newborn girl in good health. The CDR3 region has the DNA TGTGCCAGCAGGGGTTGGTTACAGCCCCAGCATTTT. This gives the protein CASRGWLQPQHF.